A single sample gave rise to the 22 T cell receptor beta chains below, sequenced in a study of long-term antiretroviral therapy in people with HIV. Running of the v3.0 immunoSEQ assay took place at survey level. The protocol was immunoSEQ multiplex PCR, while the TCRdb copy is restricted to in-frame clones and leaves out a portion. In the table there are 10,000 or so clones, about three quarters of which are singletons. The sample in question was unsorted PBMCs, obtained less than 3.2 years before starting antiretroviral therapy. The receptors here all came from a middle-aged man with HIV.

This sequence joins TRBV30 and TRBJ1-1; D unresolved. Trimming removed 0 bases from V and 3 bases from J, with 14 bases in between. Germline assignment: CDR1 GTSNPN and CDR2 SVGIG (reference sequence). CDR3 size: 15 residues. The CDR3 loop is CAWSVQRALHTEAFF. The DNA of the CDR3 is TGTGCCTGGAGTGTACAAAGGGCCTTACACACTGAAGCTTTCTTT. Complete variable domain (other parts from reference TRBV30 and TRBJ1-1): SQTIHQWPATLVQPVGSPLSLECTVEGTSNPNLYWYRQAAGRGLQLLFYSVGIGQISSEVPQNLSASRPQDRQFILSSKKLLLSDSGFYLCAWSVQRALHTEAFFGQGTRLTVV.

V and J are TRBV27 and TRBJ2-3, with 8 bases matching TRBD2. The CDR3 extends over 14 amino acids. From germline, CDR1 is MNHEY and CDR2 SMNVEV (reference sequence). V lost 2 bases to trimming and J lost 5 bases; unmatched junction nucleotides: 3. CDR3 region: CASSLTLAGDTQYF. The CDR3 DNA sequence: TGTGCCAGCAGTTTAACCCTAGCGGGAGATACGCAGTATTTT.

The J gene is TRBJ2-2, the V gene TRBV6-4; D remains unclear. The CDR3 runs to 14 residues. Trimming pared 2 bases from V and 2 bases from J, leaving 6 bases between. Germline assignment: CDR1 MRHNA and CDR2 SNTAGT. The CDR3 sequence: CASSDAENTGELFF. The CDR3 region has the DNA TGTGCCAGCAGTGACGCTGAAAACACCGGGGAGCTGTTTTTT.

This clone was found once. The chain carries TRBV4-3 and TRBJ2-1, with D possibly TRBD2 on 5 matching bases. The CDR3 is 15 amino acids. The V and J ends lost 4 bases and 4 bases respectively, with 14 bases between them. CDR1 is LGHNA and CDR2 is YSLEER in the germline V gene. The CDR3 region is CASSPEAELYNEQFF. In nucleotides, the CDR3 is TGCGCCAGCAGCCCCGAAGCGGAACTTTACAATGAGCAGTTCTTC.

The chain uses TRBV28 and TRBJ1-5; the D is unclear. This CDR3 has 12 residues. Trimming left V 5 bases short and J 7 bases short, with 9 bases between. The V gene's germline CDR1 is MDHEN and CDR2 SYDVKM. CDR3 sequence: CASSPPGQPQHF. CDR3 DNA sequence: TGTGCCAGCAGTCCCCCGGGGCAGCCCCAGCATTTT.

The rearrangement uses TRBV9 and TRBJ2-2; 7 bases line up with TRBD1. J lost 0 bases, V lost 9 bases, and 2 bases had no gene match. The CDR3 has 13 residues. From germline, CDR1 is SGDLS and CDR2 YYNGEE. The CDR3: CATGTANTGELFF. The CDR3 nucleotides read TGTGCCACCGGGACAGCGAACACCGGGGAGCTGTTTTTT.

The chain is built from TRBV18 and TRBJ1-1, with TRBD1 matching over 9 bases. CDR1 and CDR2 (germline): KGHSH, LQKENI. The length of the CDR3 is 15 residues. V lost 6 bases, J lost 5 bases, and 10 bases stayed unmatched. CDR3 DNA sequence: TGTGCCAGCTCCTCTTCACAGGGGGCGAGGACTGAAGCTTTCTTT. It yields the protein CASSSSQGARTEAFF.

This clone was detected only a few times. This chain uses TRBV15 with TRBJ2-2; no reliable D call. The CDR3 totals 11 residues. Germline V CDR1 and CDR2: LNHNV, YYDKDF (reference sequence). V was shortened by 8 bases and J by 6 bases, with 7 bases between the two germline ends. The DNA of the CDR3 is TGTGCCACCTTGGGCGCCGGGGAGCTGTTTTTT. Translation gives CATLGAGELFF.

The chain recombines TRBV6-5 with TRBJ1-4; D gene ambiguous. This CDR3 is 14 amino acids long. CDR1 MNHEY and CDR2 SVGAGI come from the germline V gene. The V gene lost 2 bases and the J gene lost 8 bases, with 12 bases spanning the gap. This CDR3 reads CASSYRDTREKLFF. CDR3 nucleotide sequence: TGTGCCAGCAGTTACCGAGACACTCGCGAAAAACTGTTTTTT.

The chain is built from TRBV4-2 and TRBJ1-1; no reliable D call. Trimming removed 5 bases at V and 3 bases at J, with 10 bases between. CDR3 length equals 13 residues. Germline V lookup: CDR1 LGHNA, CDR2 YNFKEQ. Written as DNA, the CDR3 is TGTGCCAGCAGCTTGGACGCCTACACTGAAGCTTTCTTT. Its translation is CASSLDAYTEAFF.

This chain links TRBV25-1 with TRBJ1-2; D call uncertain. Germline V gene data show CDR1 as MGHDK and CDR2 as SYGVNS. Trimming stripped 1 base from V and 7 bases from J, with 16 bases between. The CDR3 is 15 amino acids. The CDR3 DNA is TGTGCCAGCAGTGAATGGGTGCAAGGATCCGGTGGCTACACCTTC. Translation: CASSEWVQGSGGYTF.

This clone came up a few times. V gene TRBV5-1 combines with J gene TRBJ1-3; maybe TRBD1 (6 bases). The CDR3 runs to 17 residues. In germline, CDR1 is SGHRS, CDR2 YFSETQ. Deletions cut 3 bases from V and 0 bases from J, with 16 bases between. The DNA of the CDR3 is TGCGCCAGCAGCTGGGGGGGCAATCTGGGCTCTGGAAACACCATATATTTT. Protein: CASSWGGNLGSGNTIYF.

The rearrangement joins TRBV18 to TRBJ2-5; 9 bases match TRBD2. The CDR3 covers 18 residues. From germline, CDR1 is KGHSH and CDR2 LQKENI. Trimming at V came to 3 bases and at J to 7 bases, leaving 18 bases not matched to a gene. CDR3 region: CASSPLRGAGGIPGTQYF. The CDR3 DNA follows: TGTGCCAGCTCACCCCTGCGCGGAGCGGGAGGAATCCCGGGGACCCAGTACTTC.

V usage is TRBV11-1 and J usage is TRBJ2-3; D uncertain. V shed 5 bases and J shed 6 bases, with 15 bases lying between them. The CDR3 sequence is 14 residues long. Germline assignment: CDR1 SGHAT and CDR2 FQDESV (reference sequence). The CDR3 DNA sequence: TGTGCCAGCAGCAATCCCTACTTGGAGGATACGCAGTATTTT. This sequence encodes CASSNPYLEDTQYF.

By its share, this clone is medium-sized. The rearrangement links TRBV7-9 to TRBJ1-4; TRBD1 aligns across 7 bases. The CDR3 totals 16 residues. Germline values: CDR1 SEHNR, CDR2 FQNEAQ (reference sequence). V gave up 5 bases and J gave up 7 bases; unmatched junction bases: 13. CDR3 in amino acids: CASSILRGQLSEKLFF. In nucleotides, the CDR3 is TGTGCCAGCAGCATCCTACGGGGACAGTTGAGTGAAAAACTGTTTTTT.

The CDR3 DNA sequence: TGCAGTGCTAGAGCTGCAAAGACCCAGTACTTC. It codes for CSARAAKTQYF. The chain combines TRBV20-1 with TRBJ2-5; D gene ambiguous. Germline V gene data show CDR1 as DFQATT and CDR2 as SNEGSKA (reference sequence). Trimming cost V 1 base and J 6 bases, with 6 bases left between them. This CDR3 spans 11 amino acids.

The chain joins TRBV4-3 to TRBJ2-1; 8 bases align to TRBD1. V lost 8 bases and J lost 5; bases outside the gene matches: 5. The CDR3 runs to 13 residues. Per germline, CDR1 LGHNA and CDR2 YSLEER. The CDR3, as DNA: TGCGCCAGCGGACAGGGTATGGACAATGAGCAGTTCTTC. Translating gives CASGQGMDNEQFF.

J is TRBJ1-1 and V is TRBV5-4; TRBD1 might be the D (6 bases). Germline CDR1 is SGHNT and CDR2 is YYREEE (reference sequence). The V end was cut by 2 bases, the J end by 7 bases, with 24 bases between. CDR3 size: 17 residues. CDR3 nucleotides: TGTGCCAGCAGCTTAGAGGCTCGGGACACTATCATGGGTGAAGCTTTCTTT. Amino acids: CASSLEARDTIMGEAFF.

The rearrangement joins TRBV7-9 to TRBJ1-2; D unclear. CDR1 and CDR2 from the germline V gene are SEHNR and FQNEAQ (reference sequence). Trimming left V 1 base short and J 0 bases short, with 3 bases between. The CDR3 length is 13 residues. CDR3 in amino acids: CASSLGTNYGYTF. Here the CDR3 DNA reads TGTGCCAGCAGCTTAGGGACTAACTATGGCTACACCTTC.

V usage is TRBV6-1 and J usage is TRBJ2-1; D assignment may be TRBD1 or TRBD2 (5 bases each). V dropped 4 bases and J dropped 8 bases, with 18 bases sitting between them. The CDR3 length is 15 residues. Germline lookup yields CDR1 MNHNS and CDR2 SASEGT. In nucleotides, the CDR3 is TGTGCCAGCAGTGGACCAGCGGCAGGGCGATATGAGCAGTTCTTC. It translates to CASSGPAAGRYEQFF.

The count of this clone is one. The chain couples TRBV6-1 to TRBJ2-3; D is unclear. From germline, CDR1 is MNHNS and CDR2 SASEGT. The CDR3 totals 15 residues. V was shortened by 1 base and J by 6 bases, with 14 bases between the two germline ends. The CDR3 bases are TGTGCCAGCAGTGAAGATAGCAGAACAATTGATACGCAGTATTTT. This encodes CASSEDSRTIDTQYF.

The sample holds one count of this clone. The chain employs TRBV5-1 and TRBJ2-7, with D tentatively TRBD1 (5 bases). V was shortened by 4 bases and J by 9 bases, with 17 bases between the two germline ends. Germline CDR1 reads SGHRS; CDR2 reads YFSETQ. This CDR3 has 13 amino acids. CDR3 sequence reads: CASSGQGSGGQYF. The CDR3 coding sequence is TGCGCCAGCAGCGGGCAGGGTTCTGGTGGGCAGTACTTC.